The clone carrying this TCR beta chain was observed many times. Its antigen remains unknown. A read error may account for a junction end that differs from germline. The data originate from a study of T cells after posttransplantation cyclophosphamide. The study's findings and limits: TRB clonality was highly associated with recipient CMV seropositivity and reactivation.

Libraries were prepared by immunoSEQ multiplex PCR; TCRdb keeps only in-frame clonotypes and omits some of them. The data show 38,000 or so clones, with none appearing a single time. CDR1 KGHSH and CDR2 LQKENI come from the germline V gene. CDR3 length equals 15 residues. The rearrangement links TRBV18 to TRBJ1-1; the D is unclear. The origin of this receptor is a man aged 50-60 years in good health, CMV-negative, and a related stem cell transplant donor. The specimen sequenced was PBMCs. The CDR3 spells CASSPQTGKGTEAFF. For the CDR3, the DNA is TGTGCCAGCTCTCCACAGACGGGGAAGGGCACTGAAGCTTTCTTT.